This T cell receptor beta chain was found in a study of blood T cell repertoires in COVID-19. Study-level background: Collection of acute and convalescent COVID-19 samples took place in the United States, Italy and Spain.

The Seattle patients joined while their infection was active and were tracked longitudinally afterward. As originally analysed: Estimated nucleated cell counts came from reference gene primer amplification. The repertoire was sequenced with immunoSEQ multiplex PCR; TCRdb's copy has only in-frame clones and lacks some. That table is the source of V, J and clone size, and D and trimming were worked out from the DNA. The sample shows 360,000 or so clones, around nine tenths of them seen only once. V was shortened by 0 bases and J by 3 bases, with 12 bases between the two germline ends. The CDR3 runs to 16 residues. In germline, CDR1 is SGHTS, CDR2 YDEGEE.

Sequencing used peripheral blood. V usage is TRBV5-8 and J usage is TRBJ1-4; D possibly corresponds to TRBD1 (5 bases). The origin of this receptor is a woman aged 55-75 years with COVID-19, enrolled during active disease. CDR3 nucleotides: TGTGCCAGCAGCTTGGGTGGGGCTTTGGCTAATGAAAAACTGTTTTTT. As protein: CASSLGGALANEKLFF.